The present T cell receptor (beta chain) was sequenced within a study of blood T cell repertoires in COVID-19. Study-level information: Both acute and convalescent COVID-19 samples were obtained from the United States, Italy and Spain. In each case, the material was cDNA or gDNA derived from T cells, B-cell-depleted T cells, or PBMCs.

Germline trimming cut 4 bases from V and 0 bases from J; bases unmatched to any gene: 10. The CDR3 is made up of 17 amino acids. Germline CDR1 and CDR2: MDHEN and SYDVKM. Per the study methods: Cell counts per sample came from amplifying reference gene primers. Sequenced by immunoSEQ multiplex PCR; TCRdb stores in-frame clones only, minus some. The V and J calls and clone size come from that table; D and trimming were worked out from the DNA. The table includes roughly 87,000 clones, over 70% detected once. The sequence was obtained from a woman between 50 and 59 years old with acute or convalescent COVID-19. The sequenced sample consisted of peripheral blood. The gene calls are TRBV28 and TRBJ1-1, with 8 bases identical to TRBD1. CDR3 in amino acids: CASSSFHGTGMNTEAFF. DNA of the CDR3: TGTGCCAGCAGTTCCTTCCACGGGACAGGAATGAACACTGAAGCTTTCTTT.